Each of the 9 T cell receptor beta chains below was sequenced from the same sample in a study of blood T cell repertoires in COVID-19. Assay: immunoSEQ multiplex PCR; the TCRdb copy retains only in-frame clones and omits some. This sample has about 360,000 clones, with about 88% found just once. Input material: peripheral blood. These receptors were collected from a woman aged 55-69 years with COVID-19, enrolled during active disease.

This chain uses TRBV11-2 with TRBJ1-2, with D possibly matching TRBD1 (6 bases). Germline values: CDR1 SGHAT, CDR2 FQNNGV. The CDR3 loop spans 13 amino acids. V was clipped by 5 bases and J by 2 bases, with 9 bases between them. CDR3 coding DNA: TGTGCCAGCAGCCCTGACAGGAACTATGGCTACACCTTC. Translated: CASSPDRNYGYTF.

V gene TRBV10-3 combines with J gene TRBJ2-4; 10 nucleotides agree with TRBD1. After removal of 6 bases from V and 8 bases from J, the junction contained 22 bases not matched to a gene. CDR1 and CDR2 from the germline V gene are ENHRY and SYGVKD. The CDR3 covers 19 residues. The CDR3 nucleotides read TGTGCCATCAGCAAGAAACTACTCCGGGACAGGGGCGGTGGAGACATTCAGTACTTC. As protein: CAISKKLLRDRGGGDIQYF.

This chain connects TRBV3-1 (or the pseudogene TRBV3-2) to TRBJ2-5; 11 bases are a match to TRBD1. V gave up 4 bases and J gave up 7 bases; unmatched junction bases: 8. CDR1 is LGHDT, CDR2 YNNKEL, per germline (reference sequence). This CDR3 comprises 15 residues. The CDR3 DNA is TGTGCCAGCAGCCTCCGGACAGGGGGCCTGGGGACCCAGTACTTC. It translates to CASSLRTGGLGTQYF.

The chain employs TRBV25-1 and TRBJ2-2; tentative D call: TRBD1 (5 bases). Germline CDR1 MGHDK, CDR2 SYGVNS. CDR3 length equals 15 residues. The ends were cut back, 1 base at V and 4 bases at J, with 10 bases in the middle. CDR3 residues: CASSEWGRFTGELFF. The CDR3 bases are TGTGCCAGCAGTGAATGGGGCAGATTCACCGGGGAGCTGTTTTTT.

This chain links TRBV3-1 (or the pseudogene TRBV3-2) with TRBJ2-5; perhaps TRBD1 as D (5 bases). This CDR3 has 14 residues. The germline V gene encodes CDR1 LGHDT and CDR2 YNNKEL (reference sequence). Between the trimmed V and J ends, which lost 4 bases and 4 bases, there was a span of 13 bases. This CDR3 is CASSRQEGVETQYF. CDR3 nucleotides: TGTGCCAGCAGCCGTCAGGAAGGGGTAGAGACCCAGTACTTC.

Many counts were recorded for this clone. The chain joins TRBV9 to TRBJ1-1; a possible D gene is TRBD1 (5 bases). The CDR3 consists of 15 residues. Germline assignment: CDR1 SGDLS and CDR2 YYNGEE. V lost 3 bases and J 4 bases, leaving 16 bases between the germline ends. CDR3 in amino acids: CASSGGDSGATEAFF. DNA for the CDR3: TGTGCCAGCAGCGGAGGGGACTCTGGGGCCACTGAAGCTTTCTTT.

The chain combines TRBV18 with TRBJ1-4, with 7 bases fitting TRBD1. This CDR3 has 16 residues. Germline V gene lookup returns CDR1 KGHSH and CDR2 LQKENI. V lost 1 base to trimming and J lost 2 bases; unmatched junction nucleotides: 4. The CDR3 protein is CASSPQGARTNEKLFF. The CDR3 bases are TGTGCCAGCTCACCACAGGGGGCGCGGACTAATGAAAAACTGTTTTTT. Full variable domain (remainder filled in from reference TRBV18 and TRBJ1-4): NAGVMQNPRHLVRRRGQEARLRCSPMKGHSHVYWYRQLPEEGLKFMVYLQKENIIDESGMPKERFSAEFPKEGPSILRIQQVVRGDSAAYFCASSPQGARTNEKLFFGSGTQLSVL.

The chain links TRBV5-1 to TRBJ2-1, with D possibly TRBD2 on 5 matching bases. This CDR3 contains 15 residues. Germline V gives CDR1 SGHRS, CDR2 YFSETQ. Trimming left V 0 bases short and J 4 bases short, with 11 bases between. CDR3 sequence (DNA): TGCGCCAGCAGCTTGGGGGAGACGCCTTACAATGAGCAGTTCTTC. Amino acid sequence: CASSLGETPYNEQFF.

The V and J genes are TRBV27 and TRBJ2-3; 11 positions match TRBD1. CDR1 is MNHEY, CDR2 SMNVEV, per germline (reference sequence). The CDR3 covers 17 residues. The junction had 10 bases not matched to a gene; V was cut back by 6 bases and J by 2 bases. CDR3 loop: CASRGQGVPPYTDTQYF. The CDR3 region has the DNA TGTGCCAGCAGGGGACAGGGGGTCCCTCCTTACACAGATACGCAGTATTTT.